The rows below give T cell receptor beta chains drawn from one sample of a study of shared clonotypes between healthy human individuals. Sequenced by immunoSEQ multiplex PCR; TCRdb stores in-frame clones only, minus some. The table shows about 2.3 million clones, with 92% occurring only once. The sample taken for sequencing was naive CD4+ T cells from PBMCs. The receptors here all came from a man aged 18 to 30 in good health. Some clones in this sample may be carry-over from other donors' samples. Each CDR3 is given without its conserved first and last residue. Fields, in order: J gene, V gene, CDR3 protein.

J: TRBJ2-7
V: TRBV7-3
CDR3: ASSHKQTGTFIYEQY

J: TRBJ2-7
V: TRBV27
CDR3: ASSRDGHSYEQY

J: TRBJ1-5
V: TRBV7-8
CDR3: ASSWDRGRVSNQPQH

J: TRBJ2-1
V: TRBV7-2
CDR3: ASSPTSGSGNEQF

J: TRBJ1-2
V: TRBV28
CDR3: ASSFSGGVGYGYT

J: TRBJ2-5
V: TRBV19
CDR3: ASSGAGQGRETQY

J: TRBJ2-5
V: TRBV10-2
CDR3: ASSAAGGETQY

J: TRBJ2-3
V: TRBV11-3
CDR3: ASSSQANTDTQY

J: TRBJ2-3
V: TRBV28
CDR3: ASSLWTPPGPSTNTQY

J: TRBJ2-3
V: TRBV6-5
CDR3: ASSLAASTDTQY

J: TRBJ1-2
V: TRBV27
CDR3: ASSLGVDYGYT

J: TRBJ1-1
V: TRBV10-3
CDR3: AISDGRRNTEAF

J: TRBJ1-5
V: TRBV5-8
CDR3: ASSPRTGVQPQH

J: TRBJ2-7
V: TRBV19
CDR3: ASSMTGQGRGVQY

J: TRBJ1-1
V: TRBV5-1
CDR3: ASSLGPGNTEAF

J: TRBJ1-1
V: TRBV7-3
CDR3: ASSLMGDTEAF

J: TRBJ1-4
V: TRBV6-1
CDR3: ASSEGGAGEKLF

J: TRBJ1-1
V: TRBV10-2
CDR3: ASRLQGMNTEAF

J: TRBJ2-7
V: TRBV6-5
CDR3: ASSYSTGTGFYEQY

J: TRBJ2-5
V: TRBV18
CDR3: ASRQRVGGDQETQY

J: TRBJ1-5
V: TRBV7-2
CDR3: ASSWQGTNNQPQH

J: TRBJ1-5
V: TRBV28
CDR3: ASSFKQGYDQPQH

J: TRBJ2-7
V: TRBV6-6
CDR3: ASSYSGAGAYEQY

J: TRBJ1-3
V: TRBV5-5
CDR3: ASSWTGAYSGNTIY

J: TRBJ2-5
V: TRBV4-1
CDR3: ASSPLGRGKPEGETQY

J: TRBJ2-5
V: TRBV7-8
CDR3: ASSLAELGGETQY

J: TRBJ2-5
V: TRBV14
CDR3: ASSQVLRVQVETQY

J: TRBJ2-1
V: TRBV19
CDR3: ASSIGYHSGRMNEQF

J: TRBJ2-7
V: TRBV28
CDR3: ASTLPEGDTNEQY

J: TRBJ1-2
V: TRBV30
CDR3: AWSVRAWGDGYT

J: TRBJ1-2
V: TRBV5-1
CDR3: ASSSGQGPDYGYT

J: TRBJ2-5
V: TRBV18
CDR3: ASSPGQEETQY

J: TRBJ1-2
V: TRBV7-6
CDR3: ASGHGDGYGYT

J: TRBJ2-7
V: TRBV5-8
CDR3: ASSTSGRAYEQY

J: TRBJ1-1
V: TRBV6-1
CDR3: ASSEPSAEAF

J: TRBJ1-2
V: TRBV7-9
CDR3: ASSPDSVIGGYT

J: TRBJ2-5
V: TRBV10-2
CDR3: ASSESGTGPTQY

J: TRBJ2-7
V: TRBV10-2
CDR3: ASRRGTGATYEQY

J: TRBJ1-1
V: TRBV28
CDR3: ASRPGTKNTEAF

J: TRBJ2-2
V: TRBV29-1
CDR3: SVGGRALPGELF

J: TRBJ2-7
V: TRBV27
CDR3: ASSLWEGEQY

J: TRBJ2-7
V: TRBV7-3
CDR3: ASSFLAGEGVHEQY

J: TRBJ1-1
V: TRBV19
CDR3: ASSTGQLMNTEAF

J: TRBJ2-5
V: TRBV2
CDR3: ASSEGGSQETQY

J: TRBJ2-7
V: TRBV28
CDR3: ASSRLGTVYEQY

J: TRBJ1-3
V: TRBV28
CDR3: ASSVGGTGNTIY

J: TRBJ1-1
V: TRBV11-2
CDR3: ASSLLPGQLNTEAF

J: TRBJ2-5
V: TRBV2
CDR3: ASTILSGQETQY

J: TRBJ2-2
V: TRBV5-1
CDR3: ASSLNSQNTGELF

J: TRBJ2-7
V: TRBV7-3
CDR3: ASSLAGGPFEQY

J: TRBJ2-1
V: TRBV7-9
CDR3: ASTRPGLAGGGNEQF

J: TRBJ1-4
V: TRBV5-4
CDR3: ASSSGQRNEKLF

J: TRBJ2-7
V: TRBV5-1
CDR3: ASSLGGQTYEQY

J: TRBJ2-3
V: TRBV5-4
CDR3: ASSLPAGASGSTDTQY

J: TRBJ2-5
V: TRBV29-1
CDR3: SVGPGTGRETQY

J: TRBJ2-3
V: TRBV5-1
CDR3: ASSRGEASRTDTQY

J: TRBJ2-7
V: TRBV5-6
CDR3: ASSRRPVYEQY

J: TRBJ1-1
V: TRBV19
CDR3: ASNEGMYTEAF

J: TRBJ2-5
V: TRBV5-1
CDR3: ASAPGVGGETQY